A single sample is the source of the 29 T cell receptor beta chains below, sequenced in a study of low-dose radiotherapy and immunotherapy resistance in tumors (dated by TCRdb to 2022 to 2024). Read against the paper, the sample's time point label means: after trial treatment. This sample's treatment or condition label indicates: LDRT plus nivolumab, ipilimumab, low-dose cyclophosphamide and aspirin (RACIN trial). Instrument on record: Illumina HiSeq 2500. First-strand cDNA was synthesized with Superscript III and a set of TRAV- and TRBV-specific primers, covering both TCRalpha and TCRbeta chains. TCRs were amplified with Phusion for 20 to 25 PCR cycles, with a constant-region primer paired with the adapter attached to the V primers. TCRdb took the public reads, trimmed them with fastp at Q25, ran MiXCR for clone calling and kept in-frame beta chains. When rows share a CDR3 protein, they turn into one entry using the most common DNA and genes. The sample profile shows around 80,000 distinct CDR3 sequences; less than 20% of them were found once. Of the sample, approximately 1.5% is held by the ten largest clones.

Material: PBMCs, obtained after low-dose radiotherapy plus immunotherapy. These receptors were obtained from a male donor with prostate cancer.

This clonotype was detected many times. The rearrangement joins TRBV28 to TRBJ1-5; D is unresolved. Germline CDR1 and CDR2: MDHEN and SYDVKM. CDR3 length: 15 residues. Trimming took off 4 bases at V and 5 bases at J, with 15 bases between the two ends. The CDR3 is CASSSSRTDHQPQHF. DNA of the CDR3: TGTGCCAGCAGTTCATCAAGGACCGATCATCAGCCCCAGCATTTT.

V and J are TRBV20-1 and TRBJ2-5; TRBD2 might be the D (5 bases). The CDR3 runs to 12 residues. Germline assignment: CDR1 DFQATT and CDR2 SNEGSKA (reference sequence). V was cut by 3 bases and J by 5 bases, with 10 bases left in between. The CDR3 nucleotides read TGCAGTGCTAGTCGGGGTGGGGAGACCCAGTACTTC. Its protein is CSASRGGETQYF.

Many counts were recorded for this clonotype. CDR3 region: CASSDARMNTEAFF. CDR3 nucleotide sequence: TGTGCCAGCAGTGATGCACGAATGAACACTGAAGCTTTCTTT. The J gene is TRBJ1-1, the V gene TRBV28; D not resolved. The CDR3 consists of 14 residues. Trimming took off 5 bases at V and 0 bases at J, with 10 bases between the two ends. Germline CDR1 MDHEN, CDR2 SYDVKM. The variable domain in full, completed from reference TRBV28 and TRBJ1-1, reads DVKVTQSSRYLVKRTGEKVFLECVQDMDHENMFWYRQDPGLGLRLIYFSYDVKMKEKGDIPEGYSVSREKKERFSLILESASTNQTSMYLCASSDARMNTEAFFGQGTRLTVV.

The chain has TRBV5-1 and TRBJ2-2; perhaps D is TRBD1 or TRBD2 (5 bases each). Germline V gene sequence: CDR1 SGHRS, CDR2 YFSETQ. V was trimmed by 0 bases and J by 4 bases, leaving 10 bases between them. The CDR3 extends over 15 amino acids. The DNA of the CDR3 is TGCGCCAGCAGCTTGGATCCAGGGACCACCGGGGAGCTGTTTTTT. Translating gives CASSLDPGTTGELFF.

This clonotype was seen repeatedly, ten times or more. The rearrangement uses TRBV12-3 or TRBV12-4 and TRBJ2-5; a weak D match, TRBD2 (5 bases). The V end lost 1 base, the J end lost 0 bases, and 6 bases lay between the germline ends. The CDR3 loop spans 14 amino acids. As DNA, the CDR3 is TGTGCCAGCAGTTTAGGAGGGTACCAAGAGACCCAGTACTTC. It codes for CASSLGGYQETQYF.

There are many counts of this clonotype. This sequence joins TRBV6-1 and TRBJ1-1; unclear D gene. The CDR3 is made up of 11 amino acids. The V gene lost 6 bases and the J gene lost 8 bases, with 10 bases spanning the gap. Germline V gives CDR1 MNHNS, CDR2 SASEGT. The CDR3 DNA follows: TGTGCCAGCAGCGCGACTGCCGAAGCTTTCTTT. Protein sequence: CASSATAEAFF.

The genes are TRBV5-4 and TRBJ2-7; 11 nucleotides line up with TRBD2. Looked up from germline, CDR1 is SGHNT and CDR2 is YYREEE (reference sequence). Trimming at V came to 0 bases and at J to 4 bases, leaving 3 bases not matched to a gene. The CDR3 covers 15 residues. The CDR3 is CASSLDLAGGYEQYF. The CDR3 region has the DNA TGTGCCAGCAGCTTGGATCTAGCGGGAGGTTACGAGCAGTACTTC.

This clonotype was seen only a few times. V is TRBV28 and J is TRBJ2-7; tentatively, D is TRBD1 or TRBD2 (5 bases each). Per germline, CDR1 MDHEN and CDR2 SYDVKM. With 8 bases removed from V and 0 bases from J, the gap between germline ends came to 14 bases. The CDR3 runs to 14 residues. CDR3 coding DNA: TGTGCCAGCTCCAACCCGGGACCCTCCTACGAGCAGTACTTC. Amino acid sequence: CASSNPGPSYEQYF.

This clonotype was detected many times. The CDR3 loop is CASSPPDRPYEQYF. CDR3 in DNA: TGTGCCAGCAGCCCCCCCGACAGACCCTACGAGCAGTACTTC. The genes are TRBV7-2 and TRBJ2-7, with D possibly being TRBD1 (5 bases). The CDR3 length is 14 residues. Trimming left V 5 bases short and J 2 bases short, with 13 bases between. Looked up from germline, CDR1 is SGHTA and CDR2 is FQGNSA.

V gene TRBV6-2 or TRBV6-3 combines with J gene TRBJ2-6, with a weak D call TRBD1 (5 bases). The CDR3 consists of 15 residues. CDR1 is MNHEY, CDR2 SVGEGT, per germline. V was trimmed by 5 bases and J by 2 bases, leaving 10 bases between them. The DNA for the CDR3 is TGTGCCAGCAGTAGCAGGGTCCCTGGGGCCAACGTCCTGACTTTC. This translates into CASSSRVPGANVLTF.

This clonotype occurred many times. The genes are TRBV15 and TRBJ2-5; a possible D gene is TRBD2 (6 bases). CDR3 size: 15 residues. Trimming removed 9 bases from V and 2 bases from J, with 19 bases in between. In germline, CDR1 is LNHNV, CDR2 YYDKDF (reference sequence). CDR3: CATGVPGLLQETQYF. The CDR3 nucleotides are TGTGCCACGGGGGTCCCGGGACTGTTACAAGAGACCCAGTACTTC.

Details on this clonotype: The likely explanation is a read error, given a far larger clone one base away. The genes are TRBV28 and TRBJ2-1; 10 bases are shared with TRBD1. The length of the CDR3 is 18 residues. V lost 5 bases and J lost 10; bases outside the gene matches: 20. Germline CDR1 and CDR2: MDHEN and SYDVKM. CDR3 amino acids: CASSGTGESSGESYEQFF. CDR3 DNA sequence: TGTGCCAGCAGTGGGACAGGGGAGAGTAGTGGGGAATCCTACGAGCAGTTCTTC.

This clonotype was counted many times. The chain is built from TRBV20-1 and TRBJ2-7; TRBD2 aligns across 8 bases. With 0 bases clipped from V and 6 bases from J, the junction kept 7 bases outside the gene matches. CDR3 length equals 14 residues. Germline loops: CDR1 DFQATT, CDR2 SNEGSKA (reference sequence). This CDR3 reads CSARDGGGIGEQYF. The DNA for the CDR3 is TGCAGTGCTAGAGACGGCGGGGGGATCGGCGAGCAGTACTTC.

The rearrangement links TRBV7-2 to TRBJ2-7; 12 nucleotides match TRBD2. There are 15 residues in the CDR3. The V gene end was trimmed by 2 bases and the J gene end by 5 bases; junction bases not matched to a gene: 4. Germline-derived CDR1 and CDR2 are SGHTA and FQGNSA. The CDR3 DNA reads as TGTGCCAGCAGCTTACTAGCGGGAGGGAGAAACGAGCAGTACTTC. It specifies CASSLLAGGRNEQYF.

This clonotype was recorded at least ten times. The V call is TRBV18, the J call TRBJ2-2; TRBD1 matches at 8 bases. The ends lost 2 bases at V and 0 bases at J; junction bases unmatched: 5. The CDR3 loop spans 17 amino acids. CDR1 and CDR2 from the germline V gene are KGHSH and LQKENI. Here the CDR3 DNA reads TGTGCCAGCTCACCAGGACAGGGACCCTCGAACACCGGGGAGCTGTTTTTT. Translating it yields CASSPGQGPSNTGELFF.

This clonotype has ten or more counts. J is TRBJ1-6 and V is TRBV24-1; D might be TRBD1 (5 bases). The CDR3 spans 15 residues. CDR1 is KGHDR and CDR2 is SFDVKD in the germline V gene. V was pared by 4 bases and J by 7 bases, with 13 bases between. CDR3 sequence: CATSDRGGNNSPLHF. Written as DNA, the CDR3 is TGTGCCACCAGTGACCGCGGGGGTAACAATTCACCCCTCCACTTT.

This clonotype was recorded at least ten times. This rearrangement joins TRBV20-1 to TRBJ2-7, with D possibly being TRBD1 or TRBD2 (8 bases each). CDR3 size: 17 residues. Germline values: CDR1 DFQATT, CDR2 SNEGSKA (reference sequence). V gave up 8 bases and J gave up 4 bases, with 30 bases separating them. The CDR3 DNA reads TGCAGTCGGCGGGGGGACAGGCACGATCGGGGTGGTTACGAGCAGTACTTC. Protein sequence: CSRRGDRHDRGGYEQYF.

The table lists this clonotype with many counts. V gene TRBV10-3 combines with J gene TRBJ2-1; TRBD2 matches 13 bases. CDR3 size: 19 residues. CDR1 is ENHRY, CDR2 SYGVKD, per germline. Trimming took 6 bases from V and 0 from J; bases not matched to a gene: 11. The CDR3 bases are TGTGCCATCAGGGCCGGGACTAGCGGGACGCTCAGCTCCTACAATGAGCAGTTCTTC. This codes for CAIRAGTSGTLSSYNEQFF.

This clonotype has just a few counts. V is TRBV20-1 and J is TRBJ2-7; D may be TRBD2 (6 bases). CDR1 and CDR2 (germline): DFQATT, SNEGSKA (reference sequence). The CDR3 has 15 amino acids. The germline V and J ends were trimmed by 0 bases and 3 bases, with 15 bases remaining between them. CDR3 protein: CSARDAAGHLYEQYF. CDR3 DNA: TGCAGTGCTAGAGATGCTGCGGGGCACCTCTACGAGCAGTACTTC.

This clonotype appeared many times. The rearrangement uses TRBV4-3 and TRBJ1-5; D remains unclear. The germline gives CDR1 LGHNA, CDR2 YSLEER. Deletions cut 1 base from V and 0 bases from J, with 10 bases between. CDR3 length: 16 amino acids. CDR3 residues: CASSQGRGNSNQPQHF. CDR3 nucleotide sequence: TGCGCCAGCAGCCAAGGGCGGGGAAATAGCAATCAGCCCCAGCATTTT.

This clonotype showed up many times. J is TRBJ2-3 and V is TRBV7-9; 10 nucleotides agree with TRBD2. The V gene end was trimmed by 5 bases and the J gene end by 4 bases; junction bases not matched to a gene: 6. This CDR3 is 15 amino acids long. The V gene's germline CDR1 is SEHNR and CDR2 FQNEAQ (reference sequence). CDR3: CASSPSGSAADTQYF. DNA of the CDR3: TGTGCCAGCAGCCCTAGCGGGAGCGCGGCAGATACGCAGTATTTT.

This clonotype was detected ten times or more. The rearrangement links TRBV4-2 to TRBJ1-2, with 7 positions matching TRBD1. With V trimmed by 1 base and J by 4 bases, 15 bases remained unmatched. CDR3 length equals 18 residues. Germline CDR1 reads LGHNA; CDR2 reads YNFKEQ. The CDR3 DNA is TGTGCCAGCAGCCAAGGGTCCGGGACAGAGCTCCGAGCCTATGGCTACACCTTC. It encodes CASSQGSGTELRAYGYTF.

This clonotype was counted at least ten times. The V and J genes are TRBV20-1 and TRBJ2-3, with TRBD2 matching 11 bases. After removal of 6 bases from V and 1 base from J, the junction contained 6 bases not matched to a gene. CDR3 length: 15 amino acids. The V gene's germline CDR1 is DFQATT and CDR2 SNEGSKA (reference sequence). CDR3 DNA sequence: TGCAGTGCCGACCTACTAGCGGGGGGCACAGATACGCAGTATTTT. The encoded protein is CSADLLAGGTDTQYF.

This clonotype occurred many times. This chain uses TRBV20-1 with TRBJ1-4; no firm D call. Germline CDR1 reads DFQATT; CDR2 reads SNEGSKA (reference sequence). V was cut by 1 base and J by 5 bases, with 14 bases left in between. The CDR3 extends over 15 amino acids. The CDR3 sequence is CSARVNGLTNEKLFF. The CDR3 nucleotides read TGCAGTGCTAGAGTTAACGGTCTGACGAATGAAAAACTGTTTTTT.

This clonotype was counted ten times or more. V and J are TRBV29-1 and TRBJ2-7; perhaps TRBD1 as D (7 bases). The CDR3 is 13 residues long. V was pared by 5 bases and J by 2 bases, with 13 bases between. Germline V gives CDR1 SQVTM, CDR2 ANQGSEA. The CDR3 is CSVRQGLTYEQYF. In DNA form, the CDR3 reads TGCAGCGTTCGACAGGGACTTACCTACGAGCAGTACTTC.

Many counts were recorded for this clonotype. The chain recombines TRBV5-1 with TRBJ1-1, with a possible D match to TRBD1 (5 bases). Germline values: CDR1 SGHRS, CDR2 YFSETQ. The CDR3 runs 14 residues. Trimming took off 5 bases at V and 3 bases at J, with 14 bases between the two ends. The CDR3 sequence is CASSSTGGDTEAFF. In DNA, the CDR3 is TGCGCCAGCAGTTCCACGGGAGGGGACACTGAAGCTTTCTTT.

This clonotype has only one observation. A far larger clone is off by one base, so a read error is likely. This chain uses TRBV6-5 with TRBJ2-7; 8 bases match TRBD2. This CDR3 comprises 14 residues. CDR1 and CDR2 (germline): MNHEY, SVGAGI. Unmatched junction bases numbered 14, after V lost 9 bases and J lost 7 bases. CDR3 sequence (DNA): TGTGCCAGTCGGTCTCCGGGAGGGCCGTCTGAGCAGTACTTC. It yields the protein CASRSPGGPSEQYF.

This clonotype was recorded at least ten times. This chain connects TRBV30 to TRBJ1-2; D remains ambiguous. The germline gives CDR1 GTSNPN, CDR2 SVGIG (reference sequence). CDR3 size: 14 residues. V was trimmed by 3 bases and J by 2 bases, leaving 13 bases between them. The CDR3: CAWRDFRGNYGYTF. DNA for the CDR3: TGTGCCTGGAGAGACTTCCGTGGGAACTATGGCTACACCTTC.

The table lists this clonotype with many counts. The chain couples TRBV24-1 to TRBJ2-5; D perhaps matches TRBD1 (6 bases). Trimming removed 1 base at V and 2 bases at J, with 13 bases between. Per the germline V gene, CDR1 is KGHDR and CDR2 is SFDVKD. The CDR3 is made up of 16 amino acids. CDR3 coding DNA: TGTGCCACCAGTGATTTCAGAGGGGGTAATCAAGAGACCCAGTACTTC. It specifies CATSDFRGGNQETQYF.